The T cell receptor beta chain described here comes from a study of blood T cell repertoires in COVID-19. The overall study: COVID-19 samples from acute and convalescent phases originated in the United States, Italy and Spain. The analysed material was cDNA or gDNA that came from T cells, B-cell-depleted T cells, or PBMCs.

Enrolled during active infection, Seattle patients were then followed longitudinally. The germline gives CDR1 SGHDT, CDR2 YYEEEE. There are 14 residues in the CDR3. V shed 2 bases and J 2 bases; nucleotides not matched to a gene: 3. Authors' analysis steps: Amplification from reference gene primers served as the basis for estimated nucleated cell counts. Assay used: immunoSEQ multiplex PCR; TCRdb lists only in-frame clones, some missing. From that table come the V and J calls and clone size; the DNA was used to work out D and trimming. The table records about 56,000 clones, roughly 87% of them present only once.

The clonotype comes from a woman aged 55-69 years with COVID-19, enrolled during active disease. V and J are TRBV5-6 and TRBJ2-5, with 7 bases matching TRBD1. Input material: peripheral blood. The CDR3 region is CASSFLTGQETQYF. Here the CDR3 DNA reads TGTGCCAGCAGCTTCCTGACAGGGCAAGAGACCCAGTACTTC.